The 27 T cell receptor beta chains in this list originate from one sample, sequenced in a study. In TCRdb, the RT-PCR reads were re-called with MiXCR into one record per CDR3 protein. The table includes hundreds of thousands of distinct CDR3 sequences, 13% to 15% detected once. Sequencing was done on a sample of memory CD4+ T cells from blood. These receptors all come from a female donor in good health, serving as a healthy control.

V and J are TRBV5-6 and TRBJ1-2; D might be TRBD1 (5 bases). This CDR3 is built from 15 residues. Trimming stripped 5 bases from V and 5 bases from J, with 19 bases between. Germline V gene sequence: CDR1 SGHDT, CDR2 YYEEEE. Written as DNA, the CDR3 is TGTGCCAGCAGTTACGGACAAGGGGATTGGTATGGCTACACCTTC. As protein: CASSYGQGDWYGYTF.

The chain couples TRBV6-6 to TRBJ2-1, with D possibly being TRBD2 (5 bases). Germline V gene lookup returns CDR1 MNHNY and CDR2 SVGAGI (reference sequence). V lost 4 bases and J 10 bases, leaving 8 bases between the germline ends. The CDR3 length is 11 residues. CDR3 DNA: TGTGCCAGCAGTTCCGGGATCGAGCAGTTCTTC. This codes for CASSSGIEQFF.

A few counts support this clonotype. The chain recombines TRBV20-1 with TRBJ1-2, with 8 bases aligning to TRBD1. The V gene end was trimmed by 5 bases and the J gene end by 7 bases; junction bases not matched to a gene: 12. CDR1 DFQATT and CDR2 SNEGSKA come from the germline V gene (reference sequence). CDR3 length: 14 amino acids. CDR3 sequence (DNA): TGCAGTGCTCCAAACGCCGACAGGGGCGGTGGCTACACCTTC. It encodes CSAPNADRGGGYTF.

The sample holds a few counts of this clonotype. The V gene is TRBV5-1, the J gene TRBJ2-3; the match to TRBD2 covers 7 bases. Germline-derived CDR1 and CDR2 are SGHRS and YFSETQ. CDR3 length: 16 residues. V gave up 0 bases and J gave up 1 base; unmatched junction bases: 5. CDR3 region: CASSLDSGVGTDTQYF. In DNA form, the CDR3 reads TGCGCCAGCAGCTTGGACAGCGGGGTTGGCACAGATACGCAGTATTTT.

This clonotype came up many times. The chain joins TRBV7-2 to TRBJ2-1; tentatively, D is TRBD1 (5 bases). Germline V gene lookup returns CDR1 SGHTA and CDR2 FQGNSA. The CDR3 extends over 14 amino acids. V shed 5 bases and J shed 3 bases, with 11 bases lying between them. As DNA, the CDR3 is TGTGCCAGCAGCCTAGGGGAAGACTACAATGAGCAGTTCTTC. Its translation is CASSLGEDYNEQFF.

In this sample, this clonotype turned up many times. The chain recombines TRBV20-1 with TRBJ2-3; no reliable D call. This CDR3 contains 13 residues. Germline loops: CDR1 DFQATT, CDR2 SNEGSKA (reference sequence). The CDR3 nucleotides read TGCACTGCACCCGGATTTGAGACAGATACGCAGTATTTT. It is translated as CTAPGFETDTQYF.

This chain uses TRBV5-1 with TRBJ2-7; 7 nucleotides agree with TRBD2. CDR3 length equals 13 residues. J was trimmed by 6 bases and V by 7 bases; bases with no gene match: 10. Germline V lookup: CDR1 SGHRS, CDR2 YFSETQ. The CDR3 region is CASRPREIGEQYF. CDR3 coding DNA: TGCGCCAGCCGGCCGCGGGAGATTGGCGAGCAGTACTTC.

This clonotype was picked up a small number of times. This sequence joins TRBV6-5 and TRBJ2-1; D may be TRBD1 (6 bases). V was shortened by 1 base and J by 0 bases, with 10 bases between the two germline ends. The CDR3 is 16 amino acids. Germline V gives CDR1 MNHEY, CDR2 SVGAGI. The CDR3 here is CASSYLGTFSYNEQFF. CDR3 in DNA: TGTGCCAGCAGTTACTTGGGGACATTCTCCTACAATGAGCAGTTCTTC.

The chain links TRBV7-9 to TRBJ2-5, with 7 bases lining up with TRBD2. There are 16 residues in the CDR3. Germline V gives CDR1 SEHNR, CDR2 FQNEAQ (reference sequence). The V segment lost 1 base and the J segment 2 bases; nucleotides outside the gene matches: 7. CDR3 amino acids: CASSLGSGGTQETQYF. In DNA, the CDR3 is TGTGCCAGCAGCTTAGGATCGGGGGGTACGCAAGAGACCCAGTACTTC.

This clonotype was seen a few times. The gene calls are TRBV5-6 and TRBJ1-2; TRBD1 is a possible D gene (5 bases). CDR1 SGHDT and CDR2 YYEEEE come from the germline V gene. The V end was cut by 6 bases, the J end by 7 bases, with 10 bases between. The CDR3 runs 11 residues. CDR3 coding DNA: TGTGCCAGCATGGGGGGGACTGGCTACACCTTC. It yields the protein CASMGGTGYTF.

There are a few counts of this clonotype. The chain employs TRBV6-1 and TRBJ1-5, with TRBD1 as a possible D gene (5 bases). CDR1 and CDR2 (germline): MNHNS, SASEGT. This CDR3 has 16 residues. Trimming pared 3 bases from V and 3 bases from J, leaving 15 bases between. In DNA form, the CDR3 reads TGTGCCAGCAGTGATCTGTTAACAGGTTTCAATCAGCCCCAGCATTTT. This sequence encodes CASSDLLTGFNQPQHF.

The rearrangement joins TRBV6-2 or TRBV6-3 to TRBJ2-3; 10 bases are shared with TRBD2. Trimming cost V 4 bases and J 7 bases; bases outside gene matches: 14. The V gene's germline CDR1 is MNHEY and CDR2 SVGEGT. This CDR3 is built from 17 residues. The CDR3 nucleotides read TGTGCCAGCAGTTCCGATCGTAGCGGGGGGCAACGGAATACGCAGTATTTT. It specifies CASSSDRSGGQRNTQYF.

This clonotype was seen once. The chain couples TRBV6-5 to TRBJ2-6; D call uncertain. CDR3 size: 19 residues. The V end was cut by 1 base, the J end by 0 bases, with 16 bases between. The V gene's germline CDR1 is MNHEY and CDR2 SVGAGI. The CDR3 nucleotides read TGTGCCAGCAGTTACTTAGGGCCTTCCTGGCCCTCTGGGGCCAACGTCCTGACTTTC. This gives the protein CASSYLGPSWPSGANVLTF.

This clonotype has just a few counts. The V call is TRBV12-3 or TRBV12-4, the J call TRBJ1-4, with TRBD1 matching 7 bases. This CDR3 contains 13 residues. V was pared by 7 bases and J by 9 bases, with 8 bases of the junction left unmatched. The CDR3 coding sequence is TGTGCCAGCACTCGACAGGGTGAGAAAAAACTGTTTTTT. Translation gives CASTRQGEKKLFF.

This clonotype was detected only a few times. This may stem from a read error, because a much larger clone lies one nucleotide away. The CDR3 DNA follows: TGTGCCAGCAGCTCCCGGGGGGAGGCAGATACGCGGTATTTT. It yields the protein CASSSRGEADTRYF. This chain connects TRBV11-2 to TRBJ2-3, with 7 bases that match TRBD2. This CDR3 has 14 amino acids. Germline assignment: CDR1 SGHAT and CDR2 FQNNGV.

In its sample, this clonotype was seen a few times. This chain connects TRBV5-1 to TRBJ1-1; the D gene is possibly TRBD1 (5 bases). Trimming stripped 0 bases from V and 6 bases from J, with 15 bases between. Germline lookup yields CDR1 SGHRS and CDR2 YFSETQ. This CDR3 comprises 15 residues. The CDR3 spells CASSLVSRGSPEAFF. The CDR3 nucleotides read TGCGCCAGCAGCTTGGTTAGCCGGGGGAGCCCTGAAGCTTTCTTT.

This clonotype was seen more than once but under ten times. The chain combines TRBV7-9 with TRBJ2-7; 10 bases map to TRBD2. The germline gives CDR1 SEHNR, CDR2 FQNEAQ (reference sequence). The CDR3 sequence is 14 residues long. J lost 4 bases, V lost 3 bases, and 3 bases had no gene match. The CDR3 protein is CASSLFSGGYEQYF. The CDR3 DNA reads TGTGCCAGCAGCTTGTTTAGCGGGGGGTACGAGCAGTACTTC.

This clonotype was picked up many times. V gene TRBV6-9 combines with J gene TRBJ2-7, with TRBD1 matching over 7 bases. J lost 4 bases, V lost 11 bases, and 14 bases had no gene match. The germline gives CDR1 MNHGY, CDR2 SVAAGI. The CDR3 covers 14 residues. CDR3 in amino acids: CAPNALGQQYEQYF. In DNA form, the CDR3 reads TGTGCCCCAAATGCGTTGGGACAGCAGTACGAGCAGTACTTC.

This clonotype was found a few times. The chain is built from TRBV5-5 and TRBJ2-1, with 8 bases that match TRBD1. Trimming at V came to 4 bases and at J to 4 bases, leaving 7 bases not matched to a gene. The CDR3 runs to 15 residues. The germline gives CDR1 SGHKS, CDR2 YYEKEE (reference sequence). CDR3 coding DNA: TGTGCCAGCAGCAACGGACAGGGTTTTTACAATGAGCAGTTCTTC. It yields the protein CASSNGQGFYNEQFF.

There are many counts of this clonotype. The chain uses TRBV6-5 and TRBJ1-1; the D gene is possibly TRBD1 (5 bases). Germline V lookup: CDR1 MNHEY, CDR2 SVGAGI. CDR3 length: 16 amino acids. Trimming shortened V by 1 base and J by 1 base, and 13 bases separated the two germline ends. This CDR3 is CASSYWGGTGNTEAFF. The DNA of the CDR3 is TGTGCCAGCAGTTACTGGGGGGGGACGGGGAACACTGAAGCTTTCTTT.

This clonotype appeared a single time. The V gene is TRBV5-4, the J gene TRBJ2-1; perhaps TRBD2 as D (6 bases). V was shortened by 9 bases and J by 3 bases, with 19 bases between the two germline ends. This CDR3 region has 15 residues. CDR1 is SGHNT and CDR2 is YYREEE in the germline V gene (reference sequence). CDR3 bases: TGTGCCATCAAAATCGGGGGTATAAGCTACAATGAGCAGTTCTTC. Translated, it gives CAIKIGGISYNEQFF.

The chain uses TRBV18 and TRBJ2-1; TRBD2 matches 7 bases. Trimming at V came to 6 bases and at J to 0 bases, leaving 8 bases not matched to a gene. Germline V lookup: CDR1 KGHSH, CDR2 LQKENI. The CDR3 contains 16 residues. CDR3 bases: TGTGCCAGCTCCTTAGCGGGCCAAAACTCCTACAATGAGCAGTTCTTC. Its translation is CASSLAGQNSYNEQFF.

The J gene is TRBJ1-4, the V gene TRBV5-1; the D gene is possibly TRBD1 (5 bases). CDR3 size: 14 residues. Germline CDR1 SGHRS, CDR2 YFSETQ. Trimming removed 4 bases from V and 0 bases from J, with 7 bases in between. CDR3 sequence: CASSGAATNEKLFF. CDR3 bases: TGCGCCAGCAGCGGGGCTGCAACTAATGAAAAACTGTTTTTT.

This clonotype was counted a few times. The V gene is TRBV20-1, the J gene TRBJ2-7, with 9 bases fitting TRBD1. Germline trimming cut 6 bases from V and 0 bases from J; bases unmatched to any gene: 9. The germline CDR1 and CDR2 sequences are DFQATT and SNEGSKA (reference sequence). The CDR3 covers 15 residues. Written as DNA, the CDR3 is TGCAGTGCCACTACCGGGACAGGGATCTCCTACGAGCAGTACTTC. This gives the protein CSATTGTGISYEQYF.

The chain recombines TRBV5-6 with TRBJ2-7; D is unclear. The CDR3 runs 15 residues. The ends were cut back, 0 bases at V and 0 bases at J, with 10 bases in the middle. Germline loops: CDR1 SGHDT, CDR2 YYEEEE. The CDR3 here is CASSLAPGRSYEQYF. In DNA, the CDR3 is TGTGCCAGCAGCTTGGCGCCGGGTCGCTCCTACGAGCAGTACTTC.

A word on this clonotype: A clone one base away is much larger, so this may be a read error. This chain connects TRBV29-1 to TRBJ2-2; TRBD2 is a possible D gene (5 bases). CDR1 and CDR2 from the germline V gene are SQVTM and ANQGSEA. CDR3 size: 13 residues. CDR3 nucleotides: TGCAGCGCTGGACGGCCGACGACCGGGGATCTGTTTTTT. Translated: CSAGRPTTGDLFF.

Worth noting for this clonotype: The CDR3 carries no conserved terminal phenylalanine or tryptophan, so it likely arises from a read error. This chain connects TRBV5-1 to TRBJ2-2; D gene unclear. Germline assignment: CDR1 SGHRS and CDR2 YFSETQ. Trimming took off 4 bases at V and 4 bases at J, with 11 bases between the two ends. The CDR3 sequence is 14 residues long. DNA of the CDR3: TGCGCCAGCAGCCCGGATCGTGGCACCGGGGAGCTGTTTATT. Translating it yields CASSPDRGTGELFI.